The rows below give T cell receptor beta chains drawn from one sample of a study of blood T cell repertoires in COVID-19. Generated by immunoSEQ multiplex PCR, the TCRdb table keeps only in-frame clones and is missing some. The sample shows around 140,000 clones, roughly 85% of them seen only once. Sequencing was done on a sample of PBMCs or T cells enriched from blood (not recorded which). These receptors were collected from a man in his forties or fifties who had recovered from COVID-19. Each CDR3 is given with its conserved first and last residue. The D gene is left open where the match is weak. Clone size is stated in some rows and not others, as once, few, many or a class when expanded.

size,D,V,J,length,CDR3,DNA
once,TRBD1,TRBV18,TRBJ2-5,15,CASSLTGQYQETQYF,TGTGCCAGCTCCCTGACGGGACAGTACCAAGAGACCCAGTACTTC
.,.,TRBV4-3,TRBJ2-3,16,CASSQDQFEGTDTQYF,TGCGCCAGCAGCCAAGATCAGTTCGAGGGCACAGATACGCAGTATTTT
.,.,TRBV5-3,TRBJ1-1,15,CARSLRDGGQTEAFF,TGTGCCAGAAGCCTCCGGGATGGGGGCCAGACTGAAGCTTTCTTT
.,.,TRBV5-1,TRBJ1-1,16,CASSLFSTSEDTEAFF,TGCGCCAGCAGCTTATTTTCTACTTCGGAGGACACTGAAGCTTTCTTT
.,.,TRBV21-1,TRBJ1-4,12,CASSKGGEKLFF,TGTGCCAGCAGCAAAGGAGGTGAAAAACTGTTTTTT
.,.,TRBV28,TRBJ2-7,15,CASSLVNGAAYEQYF,TGTGCCAGCAGTTTAGTCAATGGGGCAGCCTACGAGCAGTACTTC
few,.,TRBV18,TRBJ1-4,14,CASSPRSGDEKLFF,TGTGCCAGCTCACCACGCTCGGGGGATGAAAAACTGTTTTTT
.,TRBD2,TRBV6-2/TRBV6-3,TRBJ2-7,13,CASSYGTIDEQYF,TGTGCCAGCAGTTACGGGACTATCGACGAGCAGTACTTC
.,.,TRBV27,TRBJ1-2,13,CASSFSDPRVYTF,TGTGCCAGCAGTTTTTCGGATCCACGGGTATACACCTTC
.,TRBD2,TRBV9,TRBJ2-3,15,CASSVGTSGEDTQYF,TGTGCCAGCAGCGTTGGGACTAGCGGGGAAGATACGCAGTATTTT
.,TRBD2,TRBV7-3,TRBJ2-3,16,CASSLLGLAGENTQYF,TGTGCCAGCAGCTTACTCGGACTAGCGGGAGAGAATACGCAGTATTTT
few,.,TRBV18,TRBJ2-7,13,CASSPITLREQYF,TGTGCCAGCTCACCAATAACCCTGCGCGAGCAGTACTTC
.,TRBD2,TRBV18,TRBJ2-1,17,CASSSTSGASSYNEQFF,TGTGCCAGCTCATCGACTAGCGGGGCTTCATCCTACAATGAGCAGTTCTTC
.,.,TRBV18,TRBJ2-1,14,CASSPEQAYNEQFF,TGTGCCAGCTCACCAGAGCAGGCCTACAATGAGCAGTTCTTC
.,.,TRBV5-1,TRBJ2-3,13,CASSLTGTDTQYF,TGCGCCAGCAGCTTGACGGGGACAGATACGCAGTATTTT
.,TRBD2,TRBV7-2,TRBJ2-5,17,CASSLGLRGGKGETQYF,TGTGCCAGCAGCTTAGGTCTGCGGGGGGGCAAGGGAGAGACCCAGTACTTC
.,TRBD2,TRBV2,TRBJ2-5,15,CASRLSGLSGGTQYF,TGTGCCAGCAGACTGAGTGGACTTTCGGGAGGGACCCAGTACTTC
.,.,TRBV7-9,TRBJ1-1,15,CASTPGGVRNTEAFF,TGTGCCAGCACCCCCGGAGGGGTGAGAAACACTGAAGCTTTCTTT
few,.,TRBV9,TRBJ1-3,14,CASSVIGSGNTIYF,TGTGCCAGCAGCGTCATCGGCTCTGGAAACACCATATATTTT
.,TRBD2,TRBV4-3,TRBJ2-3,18,CASSRASTSGGSTDTQYF,TGCGCCAGCAGCCGTGCCTCGACTAGCGGGGGTAGCACAGATACGCAGTATTTT
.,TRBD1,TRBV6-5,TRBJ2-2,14,CASRRDRATGELFF,TGTGCCAGCAGACGGGACAGGGCCACCGGGGAGCTGTTTTTT
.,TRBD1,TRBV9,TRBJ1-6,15,CASSAGQGRNSPLHF,TGTGCCAGCAGCGCAGGACAGGGGCGGAATTCACCCCTCCACTTT
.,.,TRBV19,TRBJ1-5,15,CASSIVVSGGEPQHF,TGTGCCAGTAGTATCGTCGTGTCGGGGGGCGAGCCCCAGCATTTT
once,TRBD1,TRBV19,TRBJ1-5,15,CASKGAARGIQPQHF,TGTGCCAGTAAGGGGGCCGCCAGGGGGATTCAGCCCCAGCATTTT
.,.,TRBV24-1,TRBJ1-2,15,CATSEHPDRSYGYTF,TGTGCCACCAGTGAACATCCCGACAGAAGCTATGGCTACACCTTC
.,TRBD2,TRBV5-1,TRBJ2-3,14,CASTPLGLADTQYF,TGCGCCAGTACACCACTAGGACTAGCAGATACGCAGTATTTT
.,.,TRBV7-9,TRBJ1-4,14,CASSLGQGNEKLFF,TGTGCCAGCAGCTTAGGGCAGGGAAATGAAAAACTGTTTTTT
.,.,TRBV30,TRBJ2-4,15,CAWGPGTGIKNIQYF,TGTGCCTGGGGACCCGGGACTGGCATCAAAAACATTCAGTACTTC
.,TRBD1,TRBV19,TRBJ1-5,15,CASTQGLYSNQPQHF,TGTGCCAGTACACAGGGGCTTTATAGCAATCAGCCCCAGCATTTT
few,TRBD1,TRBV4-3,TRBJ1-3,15,CASSHQGAGGNTIYF,TGCGCCAGCAGCCACCAGGGGGCAGGAGGAAACACCATATATTTT
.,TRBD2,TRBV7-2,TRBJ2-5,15,CASSHLAGGIETQYF,TGTGCCAGCAGCCACTTAGCGGGGGGGATCGAGACCCAGTACTTC
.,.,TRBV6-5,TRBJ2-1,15,CASSYRGSSYNEQFF,TGTGCCAGCAGTTACCGAGGTAGCTCCTACAATGAGCAGTTCTTC
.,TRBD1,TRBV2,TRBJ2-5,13,CASPGQHGETQYF,TGTGCCAGTCCGGGACAGCATGGGGAGACCCAGTACTTC
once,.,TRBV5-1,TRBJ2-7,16,CASSLQGLNLAYEQYF,TGCGCCAGCAGCTTACAAGGACTAAACCTTGCCTACGAGCAGTACTTC
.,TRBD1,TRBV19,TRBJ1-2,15,CASSQGQLYNYGYTF,TGTGCCAGTAGTCAGGGACAGCTATACAACTATGGCTACACCTTC
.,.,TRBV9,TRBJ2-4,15,CASSVDGSGVNIQYF,TGTGCCAGCAGCGTAGATGGTAGCGGCGTGAACATTCAGTACTTC
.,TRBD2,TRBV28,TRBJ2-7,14,CASSLLAGVHEQYF,TGTGCCAGCAGTTTACTAGCGGGAGTGCACGAGCAGTACTTC
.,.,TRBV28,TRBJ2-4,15,CASSLWRPSQNIQYF,TGTGCCAGCAGTTTATGGAGGCCTAGTCAAAACATTCAGTACTTC
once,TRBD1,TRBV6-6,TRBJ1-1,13,CAISGTVNTEAFF,TGTGCCATCTCCGGGACAGTGAACACTGAAGCTTTCTTT
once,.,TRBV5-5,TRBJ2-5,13,CASSLTGYETQYF,TGTGCCAGCAGCTTGACAGGGTATGAGACCCAGTACTTC
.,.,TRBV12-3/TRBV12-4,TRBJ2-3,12,CASSLGVGAQYF,TGTGCCAGCAGTTTGGGTGTAGGGGCGCAGTATTTT
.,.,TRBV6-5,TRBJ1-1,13,CASSWAGNTEAFF,TGTGCCAGCTCGTGGGCAGGGAACACTGAAGCTTTCTTT
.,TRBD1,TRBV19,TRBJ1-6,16,CASSSGTGPIDSPLHF,TGTGCCAGTAGTAGCGGGACAGGCCCTATCGATTCACCCCTCCACTTT
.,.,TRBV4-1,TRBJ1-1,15,CASSQERTLNTEAFF,TGCGCCAGCAGCCAAGAAAGGACATTGAACACTGAAGCTTTCTTT
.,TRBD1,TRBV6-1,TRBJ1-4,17,CASSGTGGLGTNEKLFF,TGTGCCAGCAGTGGGACAGGGGGCCTGGGGACTAATGAAAAACTGTTTTTT
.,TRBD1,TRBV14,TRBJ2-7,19,CASSQGYGTGTPRRYEQYF,TGTGCCAGCAGCCAAGGGTACGGGACAGGGACCCCTAGAAGGTACGAGCAGTACTTC
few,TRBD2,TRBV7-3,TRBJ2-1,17,CASSLTGGAGGYNEQFF,TGTGCCAGCAGCTTAACAGGCGGAGCGGGGGGATACAATGAGCAGTTCTTC
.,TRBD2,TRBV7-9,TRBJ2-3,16,CASSLALGGVTDTQYF,TGTGCCAGCAGCTTAGCGCTGGGGGGGGTCACAGATACGCAGTATTTT
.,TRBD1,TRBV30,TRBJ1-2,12,CALSLQGDGYTF,TGTGCCTTGTCGCTACAGGGGGATGGCTACACCTTC
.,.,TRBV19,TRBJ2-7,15,CASSTGSAGVYEQYF,TGTGCCAGTAGTACCGGGTCGGCAGGGGTGTACGAGCAGTACTTC
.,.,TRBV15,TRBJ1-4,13,CATSRQGSEKLFF,TGTGCCACCAGCAGACAGGGGAGTGAAAAACTGTTTTTT
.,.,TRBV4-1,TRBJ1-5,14,CASSQGTTGQPQHF,TGCGCCAGCAGCCAAGGCACGACGGGTCAGCCCCAGCATTTT